A selection of T cell receptor beta chains follows, all from one sample in a study of cytomegalovirus exposure and HLA in healthy donors. Clones were sequenced by immunoSEQ multiplex PCR, and TCRdb holds only the in-frame ones, with some missing. The sample yields about 110,000 clones, about 90% seen once. The sequenced sample was PBMCs. These receptors originate from a middle-aged man in good health and CMV-seronegative. Each CDR3 is given with its conserved first and last residue. Fields, in order: J gene, V gene, D gene, clone size, CDR3 DNA, CDR3 protein. The D gene is left open where the match is weak. The size entry is marked missing in some rows and otherwise reads once, few, many or a size class.

J gene: TRBJ2-1; V gene: TRBV6-5; D gene: NA; clone size: NA; CDR3 DNA: TGTGCCAGCAGTTACGTGCACAAAAGCGGCGATGAGCAGTTCTTC; CDR3 protein: CASSYVHKSGDEQFF
J gene: TRBJ1-5; V gene: TRBV9; D gene: NA; clone size: NA; CDR3 DNA: TGTGCCAGCAGCGTAGGACAGGCGGGTCCCCAGCATTTT; CDR3 protein: CASSVGQAGPQHF
J gene: TRBJ2-5; V gene: TRBV7-8; D gene: TRBD2; clone size: few; CDR3 DNA: TGTGCCAGCAGCCCGGGACTAGCGGGGGAAGGGGAGACCCAGTACTTC; CDR3 protein: CASSPGLAGEGETQYF
J gene: TRBJ1-1; V gene: TRBV6-1; D gene: TRBD1; clone size: NA; CDR3 DNA: TGTGCCAGCAGTGTCAGGGGGTCCACTGAAGCTTTCTTT; CDR3 protein: CASSVRGSTEAFF
J gene: TRBJ1-2; V gene: TRBV4-1; D gene: NA; clone size: NA; CDR3 DNA: TGCGCCAGCAGCCAAGATAACAGGGAAGATGGCTACACCTTC; CDR3 protein: CASSQDNREDGYTF
J gene: TRBJ1-4; V gene: TRBV5-1; D gene: NA; clone size: NA; CDR3 DNA: TGCGCCAGCAGCTTCGGGGGGACTAATGAAAAACTGTTTTTT; CDR3 protein: CASSFGGTNEKLFF
J gene: TRBJ1-1; V gene: TRBV7-8; D gene: TRBD1; clone size: NA; CDR3 DNA: TGTGCCAGCAGCGCCGAGACAGGGCTCGTTGAAGCTTTCTTT; CDR3 protein: CASSAETGLVEAFF
J gene: TRBJ1-3; V gene: TRBV7-9; D gene: NA; clone size: NA; CDR3 DNA: TGTGCCAGCAGCTTAGGGGCAGCGGAAAACACCATATATTTT; CDR3 protein: CASSLGAAENTIYF
J gene: TRBJ2-1; V gene: TRBV27; D gene: TRBD2; clone size: once; CDR3 DNA: TGTGCCAGCAGCATCTACGGGGGGGAAGGGTTCGATGAGCAGTTCTTC; CDR3 protein: CASSIYGGEGFDEQFF
J gene: TRBJ1-4; V gene: TRBV6-5; D gene: TRBD1; clone size: few; CDR3 DNA: TGTGCCAGCAAGAGGGACAGGGGAAACGGTGAAAAACTGTTTTTT; CDR3 protein: CASKRDRGNGEKLFF
J gene: TRBJ2-2; V gene: TRBV2; D gene: TRBD2; clone size: NA; CDR3 DNA: TGTGCCAGTAGGACTAGTCCCGGGGAGCTGTTTTTT; CDR3 protein: CASRTSPGELFF
J gene: TRBJ2-5; V gene: TRBV6-5; D gene: TRBD1; clone size: NA; CDR3 DNA: TGTGCCAGCAGTTACTCGGCCCGGACAGGGAGGGAGACCCAGTACTTC; CDR3 protein: CASSYSARTGRETQYF
J gene: TRBJ2-7; V gene: TRBV5-6; D gene: NA; clone size: NA; CDR3 DNA: TGTGCCAGCAGCTTGGAGACAGACGAGCAGTACTTC; CDR3 protein: CASSLETDEQYF
J gene: TRBJ1-1; V gene: TRBV11-2; D gene: TRBD1; clone size: NA; CDR3 DNA: TGTGCCAGCAGCTTAGATTGGACAGGGGCTGAAGCTTTCTTT; CDR3 protein: CASSLDWTGAEAFF
J gene: TRBJ2-1; V gene: TRBV6-4; D gene: NA; clone size: NA; CDR3 DNA: TGTGCCAGCAGTGAATCACCCGTGAGCTCCTACAATGAGCAGTTCTTC; CDR3 protein: CASSESPVSSYNEQFF
J gene: TRBJ1-6; V gene: TRBV7-8; D gene: TRBD1; clone size: NA; CDR3 DNA: TGTGCCAGCAGCCGAATTCCGGGACAGGCCATTAATTCACCCCTCCACTTT; CDR3 protein: CASSRIPGQAINSPLHF
J gene: TRBJ2-1; V gene: TRBV23-1; D gene: TRBD1; clone size: NA; CDR3 DNA: TGCGCCAGTATGAGCGGGACAGGGGTTATCCATGAGCAGTTCTTC; CDR3 protein: CASMSGTGVIHEQFF
J gene: TRBJ1-4; V gene: TRBV7-9; D gene: TRBD1; clone size: NA; CDR3 DNA: TGTGCCAGCAGCTTAGCCCGGGGGACAGGGTCTGAAAAACTGTTTTTT; CDR3 protein: CASSLARGTGSEKLFF
J gene: TRBJ2-5; V gene: TRBV5-4; D gene: TRBD2; clone size: once; CDR3 DNA: TGTGCCAGCAGCTTGGAGACGAGGCTAGCGGGGAAAGAGACCCAGTACTTC; CDR3 protein: CASSLETRLAGKETQYF
J gene: TRBJ1-6; V gene: TRBV7-2; D gene: NA; clone size: NA; CDR3 DNA: TGTGCCAGCAGCTTAGCAGCTCAGGGGTCCTATAATTCACCCCTCCACTTT; CDR3 protein: CASSLAAQGSYNSPLHF
J gene: TRBJ2-5; V gene: TRBV5-1; D gene: NA; clone size: NA; CDR3 DNA: TGCGCCAGCAGCTTACAGGGCAAAAGTCAAGAGACCCAGTACTTC; CDR3 protein: CASSLQGKSQETQYF
J gene: TRBJ2-5; V gene: TRBV6-5; D gene: TRBD1; clone size: NA; CDR3 DNA: TGTGCCAGCAGTACAGGGGCCCTTGGGACCCAGTACTTC; CDR3 protein: CASSTGALGTQYF
J gene: TRBJ1-1; V gene: TRBV18; D gene: TRBD1; clone size: NA; CDR3 DNA: TGTGCCAGCTCACTCGGGACAGGGGGTAACACTGAAGCTTTCTTT; CDR3 protein: CASSLGTGGNTEAFF